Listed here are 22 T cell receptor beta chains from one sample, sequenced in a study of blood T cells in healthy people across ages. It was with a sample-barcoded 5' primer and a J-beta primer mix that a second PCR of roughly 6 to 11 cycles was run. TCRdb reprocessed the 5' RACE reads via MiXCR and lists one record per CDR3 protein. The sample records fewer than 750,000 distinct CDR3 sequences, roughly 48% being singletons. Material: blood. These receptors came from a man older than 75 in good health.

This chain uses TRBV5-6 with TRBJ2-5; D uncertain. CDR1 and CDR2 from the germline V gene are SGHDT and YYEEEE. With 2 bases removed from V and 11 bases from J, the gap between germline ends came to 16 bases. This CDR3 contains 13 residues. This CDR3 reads CASSFFDRSEQYF. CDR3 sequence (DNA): TGTGCCAGCAGCTTTTTCGATCGCAGTGAGCAGTACTTC.

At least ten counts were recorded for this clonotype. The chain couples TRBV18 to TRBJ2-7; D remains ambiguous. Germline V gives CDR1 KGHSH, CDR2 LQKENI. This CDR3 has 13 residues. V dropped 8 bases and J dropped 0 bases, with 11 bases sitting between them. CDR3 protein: CASSPASSYEQYF. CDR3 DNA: TGTGCCAGCAGCCCCGCGAGCTCCTACGAGCAGTACTTC.

In DNA, the CDR3 is TGCAGTGCGATCGCCGGGACTAGCGGGAAACTAGATACGGGGTATTTT. Protein product: CSAIAGTSGKLDTGYF. V usage is TRBV20-1 and J usage is TRBJ2-3, with 13 bases matching TRBD2. Germline CDR1 and CDR2: DFQATT and SNEGSKA (reference sequence). The CDR3 sequence is 16 residues long. V dropped 6 bases and J dropped 14; count of bases not matched to a gene: 20.

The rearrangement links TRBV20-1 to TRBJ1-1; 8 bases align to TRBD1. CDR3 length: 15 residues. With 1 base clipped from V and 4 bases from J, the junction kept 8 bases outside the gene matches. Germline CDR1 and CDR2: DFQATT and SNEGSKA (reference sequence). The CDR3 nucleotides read TGCAGTGCTAGAGCCCCCCAGGGGGCCGGCACTGAAGCTTTCTTT. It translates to CSARAPQGAGTEAFF.

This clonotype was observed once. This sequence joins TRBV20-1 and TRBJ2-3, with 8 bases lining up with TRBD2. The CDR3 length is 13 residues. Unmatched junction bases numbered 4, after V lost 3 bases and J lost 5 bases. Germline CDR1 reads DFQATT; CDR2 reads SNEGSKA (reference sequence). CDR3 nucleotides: TGCAGTGCTAGGGCGGGAGGTGGAGATACGCAGTATTTT. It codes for CSARAGGGDTQYF.

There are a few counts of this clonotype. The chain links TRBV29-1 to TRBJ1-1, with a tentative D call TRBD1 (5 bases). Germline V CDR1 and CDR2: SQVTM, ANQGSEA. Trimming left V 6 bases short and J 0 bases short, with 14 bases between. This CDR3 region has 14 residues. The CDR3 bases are TGCAGCGTACCCCCGAGGGGAGTGAACACTGAAGCTTTCTTT. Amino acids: CSVPPRGVNTEAFF.

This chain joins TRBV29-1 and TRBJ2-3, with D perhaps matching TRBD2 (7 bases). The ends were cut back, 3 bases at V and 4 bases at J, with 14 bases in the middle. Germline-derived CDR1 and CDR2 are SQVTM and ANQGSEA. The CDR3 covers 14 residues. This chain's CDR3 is CSVEGGRRADTQYF. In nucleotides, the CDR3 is TGCAGCGTTGAGGGGGGGCGGAGAGCAGATACGCAGTATTTT.

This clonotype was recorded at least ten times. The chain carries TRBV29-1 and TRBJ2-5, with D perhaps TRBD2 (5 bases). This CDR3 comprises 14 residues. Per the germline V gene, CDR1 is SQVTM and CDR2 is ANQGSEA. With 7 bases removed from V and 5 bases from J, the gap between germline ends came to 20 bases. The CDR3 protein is CSAKTAADSETQYF. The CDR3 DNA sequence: TGCAGCGCTAAAACGGCAGCGGACTCGGAGACCCAGTACTTC.

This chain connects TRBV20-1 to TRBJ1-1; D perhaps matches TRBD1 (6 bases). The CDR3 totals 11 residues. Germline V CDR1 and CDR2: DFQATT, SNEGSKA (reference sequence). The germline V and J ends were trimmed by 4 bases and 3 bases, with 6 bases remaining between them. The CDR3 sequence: CSATGDTEAFF. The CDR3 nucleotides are TGCAGTGCTACAGGGGACACTGAAGCTTTCTTT.

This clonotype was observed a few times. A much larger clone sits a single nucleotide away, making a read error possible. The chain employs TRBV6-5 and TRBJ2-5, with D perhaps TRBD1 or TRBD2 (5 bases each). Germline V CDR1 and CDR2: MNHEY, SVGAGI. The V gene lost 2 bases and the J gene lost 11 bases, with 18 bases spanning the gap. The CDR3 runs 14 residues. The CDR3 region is CASSYGTNYNEQYF. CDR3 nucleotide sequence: TGTGCCAGCAGTTACGGGACGAACTACAATGAGCAGTACTTC.

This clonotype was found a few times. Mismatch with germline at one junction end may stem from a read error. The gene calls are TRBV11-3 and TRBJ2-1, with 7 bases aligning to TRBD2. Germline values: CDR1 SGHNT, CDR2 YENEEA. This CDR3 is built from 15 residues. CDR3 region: CASSLDSGPYNEQFF. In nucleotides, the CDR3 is TGTGCCAGCAGCTTAGATAGCGGGCCATACAATGAACAGTTCTTC. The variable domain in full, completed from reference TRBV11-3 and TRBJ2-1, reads EAGVVQSPRYKIIEKKQPVAFWCNPISGHNTLYWYLQNLGQGPELLIRYENEEAVDDSQLPKDRFSAERLKGVDSTLKIQPAELGDSAVYLCASSLDSGPYNEQFFGPGTRLTVL.

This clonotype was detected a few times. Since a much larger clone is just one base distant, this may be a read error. Written as DNA, the CDR3 is TGTGCCAGCAGTAGGACTAGCGGGAGGGCTGAGCAGTACTTC. This gives the protein CASSRTSGRAEQYF. This chain joins TRBV6-5 and TRBJ2-7, with 15 bases identical to TRBD2. Germline values: CDR1 MNHEY, CDR2 SVGAGI. J lost 7 bases, V lost 5 bases, and 3 bases had no gene match. The CDR3 runs to 14 residues.

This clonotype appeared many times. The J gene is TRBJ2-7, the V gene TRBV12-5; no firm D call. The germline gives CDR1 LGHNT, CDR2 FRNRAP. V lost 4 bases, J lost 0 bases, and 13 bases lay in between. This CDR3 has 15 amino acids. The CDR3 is CASGSYDASSYEQYF. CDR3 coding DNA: TGTGCTAGTGGTTCCTACGACGCGAGCTCCTACGAGCAGTACTTC.

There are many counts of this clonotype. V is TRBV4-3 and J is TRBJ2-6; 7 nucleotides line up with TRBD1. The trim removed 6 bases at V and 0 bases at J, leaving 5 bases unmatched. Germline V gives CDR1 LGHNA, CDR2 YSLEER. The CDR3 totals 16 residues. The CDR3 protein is CASRGQISSGANVLTF. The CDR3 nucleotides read TGCGCCAGCAGGGGACAGATATCCTCTGGGGCCAACGTCCTGACTTTC.

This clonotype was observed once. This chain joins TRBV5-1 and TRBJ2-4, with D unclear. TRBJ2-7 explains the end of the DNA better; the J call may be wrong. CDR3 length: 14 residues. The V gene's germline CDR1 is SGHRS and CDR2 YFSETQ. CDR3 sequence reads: CASNPESSEYEQYF. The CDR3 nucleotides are TGCGCCAGCAATCCGGAGAGTTCGGAATACGAGCAGTACTTC.

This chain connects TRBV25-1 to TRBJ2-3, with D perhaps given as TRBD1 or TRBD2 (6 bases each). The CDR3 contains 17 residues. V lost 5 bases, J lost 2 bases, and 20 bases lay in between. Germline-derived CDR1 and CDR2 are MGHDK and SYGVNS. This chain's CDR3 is CASSPWGAQGPTDTQYF. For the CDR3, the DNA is TGTGCCAGCAGTCCTTGGGGGGCTCAAGGCCCCACAGATACGCAGTATTTT.

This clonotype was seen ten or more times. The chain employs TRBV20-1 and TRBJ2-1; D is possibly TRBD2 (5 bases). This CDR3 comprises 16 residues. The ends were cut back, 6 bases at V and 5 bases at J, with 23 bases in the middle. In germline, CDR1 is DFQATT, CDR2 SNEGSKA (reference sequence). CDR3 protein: CSALWATRVLNNEQFF. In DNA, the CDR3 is TGCAGTGCCTTATGGGCTACTAGAGTACTTAACAATGAGCAGTTCTTC.

The CDR3 bases are TGTGCCACCAGCAGGTCGAGACGGACAGGGCATGGCTACACCTTC. Its translation is CATSRSRRTGHGYTF. The chain combines TRBV15 with TRBJ1-2, with 8 bases that match TRBD1. The trim removed 3 bases at V and 6 bases at J, leaving 9 bases unmatched. CDR3 length equals 15 residues. Germline V CDR1 and CDR2: LNHNV, YYDKDF (reference sequence).

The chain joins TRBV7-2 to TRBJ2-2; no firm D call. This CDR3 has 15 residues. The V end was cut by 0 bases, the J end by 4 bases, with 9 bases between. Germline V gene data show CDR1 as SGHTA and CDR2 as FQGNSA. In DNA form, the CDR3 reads TGTGCCAGCAGCTTAGCAGGGTTAGGCACCGGGGAGCTGTTTTTT. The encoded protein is CASSLAGLGTGELFF.

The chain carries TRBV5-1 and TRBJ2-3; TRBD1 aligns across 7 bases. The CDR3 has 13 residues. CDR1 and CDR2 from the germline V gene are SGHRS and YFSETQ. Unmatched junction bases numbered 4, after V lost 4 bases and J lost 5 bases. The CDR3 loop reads CASSDRVEDTQYF. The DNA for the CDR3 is TGCGCCAGCAGCGACAGGGTCGAAGATACGCAGTATTTT.

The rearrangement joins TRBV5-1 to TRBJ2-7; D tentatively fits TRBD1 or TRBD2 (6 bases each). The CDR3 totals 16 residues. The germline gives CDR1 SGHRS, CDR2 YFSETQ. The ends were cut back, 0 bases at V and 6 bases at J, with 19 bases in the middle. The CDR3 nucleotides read TGCGCCAGCAGCTTGGAAGGAGGGACACCACCCTTCGAGCAGTACTTC. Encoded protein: CASSLEGGTPPFEQYF.

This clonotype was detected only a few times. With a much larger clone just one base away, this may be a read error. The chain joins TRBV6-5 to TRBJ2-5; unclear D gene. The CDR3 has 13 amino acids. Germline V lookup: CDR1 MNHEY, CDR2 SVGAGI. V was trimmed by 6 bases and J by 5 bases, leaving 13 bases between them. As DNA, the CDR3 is TGTGCCAGCAGGTACGACCCTTGGGAGACCCAGTACTTC. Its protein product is CASRYDPWETQYF.